The present T cell receptor (beta chain) was sequenced within a study of blood T cell repertoires in COVID-19. Study information: The United States, Italy and Spain supplied acute and convalescent COVID-19 samples. PBMCs, B-cell-depleted T cells, or T cells were the source of the cDNA or gDNA that made up the material.

This clone was recorded only once. The CDR3 covers 15 residues. Germline V gene lookup returns CDR1 WSHSY and CDR2 SAAADI. The ends lost 5 bases at V and 9 bases at J; junction bases unmatched: 9. It was during active infection that Seattle patients were enrolled and then longitudinally followed. The protocol was immunoSEQ multiplex PCR, while the TCRdb copy is restricted to in-frame clones and leaves out a portion. The data contain approximately 100,000 clones, over 65% of them singletons. The clonotype was recovered from an elderly man with COVID-19, enrolled during active disease. The chain carries TRBV10-2 and TRBJ1-4; 10 bases fit TRBD1. Sequencing input: peripheral blood. The CDR3 DNA reads as TGCGCCAGCAGTAGGGTGACAGGGGGCTTGAAAAAACTGTTTTTT. This encodes CASSRVTGGLKKLFF.